Here is one T cell receptor beta chain with its context. CDR1 MGHRA and CDR2 YSYEKL come from the germline V gene. CDR3 length equals 15 residues. V was clipped by 1 base and J by 6 bases; unmatched bases: 7. This sample was taken from a study of T cell changes during pregnancy in multiple sclerosis. Libraries were prepared by immunoSEQ multiplex PCR; TCRdb keeps only in-frame clonotypes and omits some of them. The table has under 55,000 clones, roughly nine tenths seen once. The clonotype originates from a female donor with multiple sclerosis, enrolled in a pregnancy study. The rearrangement joins TRBV4-1 to TRBJ2-7, with 9 bases matching TRBD1. This specimen consisted of CD8+ T cells from peripheral blood mononuclear cells, obtained after pregnancy. The CDR3 loop reads CASSQAGQGSLEQYF. CDR3 bases: TGCGCCAGCAGCCAAGCGGGACAGGGTTCCCTCGAGCAGTACTTC.